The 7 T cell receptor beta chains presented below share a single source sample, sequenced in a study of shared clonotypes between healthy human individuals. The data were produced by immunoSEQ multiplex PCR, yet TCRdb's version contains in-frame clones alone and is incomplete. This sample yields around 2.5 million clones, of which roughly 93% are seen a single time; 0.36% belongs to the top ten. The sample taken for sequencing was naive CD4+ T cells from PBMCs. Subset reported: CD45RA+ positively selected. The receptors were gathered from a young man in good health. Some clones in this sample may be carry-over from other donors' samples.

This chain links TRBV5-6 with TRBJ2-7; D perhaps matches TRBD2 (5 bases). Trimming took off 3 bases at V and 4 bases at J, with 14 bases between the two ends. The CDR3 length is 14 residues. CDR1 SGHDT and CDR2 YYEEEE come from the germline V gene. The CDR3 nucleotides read TGTGCCAGCAGCTCGTTCGGACGGGGTTACGAGCAGTACTTC. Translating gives CASSSFGRGYEQYF.

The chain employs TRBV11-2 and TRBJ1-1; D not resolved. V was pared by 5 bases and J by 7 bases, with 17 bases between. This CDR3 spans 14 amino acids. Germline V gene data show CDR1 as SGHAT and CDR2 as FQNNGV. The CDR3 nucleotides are TGTGCCAGCAGCCAATTGGGGAGGGCGAATGAAGCTTTCTTT. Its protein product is CASSQLGRANEAFF.

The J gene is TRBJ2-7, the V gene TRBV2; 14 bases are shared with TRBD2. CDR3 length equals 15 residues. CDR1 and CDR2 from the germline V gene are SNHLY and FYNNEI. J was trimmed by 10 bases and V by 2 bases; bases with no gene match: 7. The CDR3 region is CASSEPGTSGSGQYF. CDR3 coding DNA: TGTGCCAGCAGTGAACCCGGGACTAGCGGGAGCGGTCAGTACTTC.

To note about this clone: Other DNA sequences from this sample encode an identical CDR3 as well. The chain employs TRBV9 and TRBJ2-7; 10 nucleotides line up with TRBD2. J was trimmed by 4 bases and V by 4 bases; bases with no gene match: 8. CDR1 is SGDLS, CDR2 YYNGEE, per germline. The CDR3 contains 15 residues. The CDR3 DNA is TGTGCCAGCAGCCCCCAAGCGGGAGGGAGATACGAGCAGTACTTC. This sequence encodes CASSPQAGGRYEQYF.

The CDR3 DNA follows: TGTGCCAGCAGCCCCCGAGCCGGAGACAGGTACAATGAGCAGTTCTTC. This gives the protein CASSPRAGDRYNEQFF. This sequence joins TRBV7-3 and TRBJ2-1; D is perhaps TRBD1 (6 bases). Trimming left V 5 bases short and J 4 bases short, with 18 bases between. There are 16 residues in the CDR3. Looked up from germline, CDR1 is SGHTA and CDR2 is FQGTGA. Together with reference TRBV7-3 and TRBJ2-1, the CDR3 gives the full variable domain: GAGVSQTPSNKVTEKGKYVELRCDPISGHTALYWYRQSLGQGPEFLIYFQGTGAADDSGLPNDRFFAVRPEGSVSTLKIQRTERGDSAVYLCASSPRAGDRYNEQFFGPGTRLTVL.

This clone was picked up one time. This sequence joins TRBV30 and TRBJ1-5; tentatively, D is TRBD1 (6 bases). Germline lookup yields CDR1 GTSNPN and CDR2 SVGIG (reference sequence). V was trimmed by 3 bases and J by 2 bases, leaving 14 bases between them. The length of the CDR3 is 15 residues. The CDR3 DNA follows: TGTGCCTGGAGGAGGCGCGGGGGCGGCAATCAGCCCCAGCATTTT. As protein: CAWRRRGGGNQPQHF. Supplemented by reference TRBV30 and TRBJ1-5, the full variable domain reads SQTIHQWPATLVQPVGSPLSLECTVEGTSNPNLYWYRQAAGRGLQLLFYSVGIGQISSEVPQNLSASRPQDRQFILSSKKLLLSDSGFYLCAWRRRGGGNQPQHFGDGTRLSIL.

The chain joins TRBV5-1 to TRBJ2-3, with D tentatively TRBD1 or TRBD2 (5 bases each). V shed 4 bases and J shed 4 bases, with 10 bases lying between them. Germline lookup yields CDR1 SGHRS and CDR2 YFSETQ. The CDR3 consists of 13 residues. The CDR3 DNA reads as TGCGCCAGCAGCAACCAGGGAGCAGATACGCAGTATTTT. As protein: CASSNQGADTQYF.